This entry lists 25 T cell receptor beta chains sequenced from one sample in a study of beta chain features in type 1 diabetes. Isolated RNA was reverse transcribed in full, so expressed TCRB transcripts were sequenced. Profiled with immunoSEQ multiplex PCR; TCRdb holds only in-frame clones, not every one. Among about 280,000 clones, approximately 15% were seen once, and the ten largest hold 0.015% to 0.017%. Findings of the study overall: Moderate but significant shortening of TCRB CDR3s was recorded in all four CD4+ subsets from Type 1 diabetes patients.

Which antigens these TCRs recognize remains unknown. Material for sequencing was naive CD4+ T cells from blood. Receptors were obtained from a man aged 18 to 30 with type 1 diabetes.

This clone occurred a few times. The rearrangement links TRBV5-4 to TRBJ2-7; TRBD1 might be the D (6 bases). CDR1 is SGHNT and CDR2 is YYREEE in the germline V gene (reference sequence). Trimming pared 1 base from V and 6 bases from J, leaving 14 bases between. The CDR3 loop spans 14 amino acids. As DNA, the CDR3 is TGTGCCAGCAGCTTGTTGGGGGCACGAGGCGAGCAGTACTTC. Protein product: CASSLLGARGEQYF.

This clone has more than one count but fewer than ten. The rearrangement uses TRBV30 and TRBJ1-1; no definite D call. The V and J ends lost 2 bases and 5 bases respectively, with 6 bases between them. Looked up from germline, CDR1 is GTSNPN and CDR2 is SVGIG (reference sequence). CDR3 length: 11 residues. The CDR3 DNA is TGTGCCTGGAGTTCGGGGACTGAAGCTTTCTTT. Translation: CAWSSGTEAFF.

The chain links TRBV7-9 to TRBJ2-1; D unclear. The CDR3 totals 15 residues. Germline V gene sequence: CDR1 SEHNR, CDR2 FQNEAQ (reference sequence). The V gene lost 0 bases and the J gene lost 4 bases, with 10 bases spanning the gap. In nucleotides, the CDR3 is TGTGCCAGCAGCTTAGCCCCGTCTATTTACAATGAGCAGTTCTTC. Translated, it gives CASSLAPSIYNEQFF.

This chain joins TRBV5-5 and TRBJ2-6; D is unclear. V was pared by 8 bases and J by 4 bases, with 10 bases between. Germline-derived CDR1 and CDR2 are SGHKS and YYEKEE (reference sequence). This CDR3 comprises 13 residues. CDR3 nucleotide sequence: TGTGCCAGTTCCTCCAGGGGGGCCAACGTCCTGACTTTC. This gives the protein CASSSRGANVLTF.

This clone was found a few times. This rearrangement joins TRBV19 to TRBJ1-1; TRBD1 matches 8 bases. J gave up 3 bases and V 8 bases, and 8 bases lay outside the gene matches. CDR3 length: 14 residues. Germline-derived CDR1 and CDR2 are LNHDA and SQIVND (reference sequence). The CDR3 protein is CASRETGVYTEAFF. In DNA form, the CDR3 reads TGTGCCAGTCGTGAGACAGGGGTATACACTGAAGCTTTCTTT.

This clone was counted only a few times. The V call is TRBV10-1, the J call TRBJ2-5; tentative D call: TRBD2 (5 bases). Germline V lookup: CDR1 WNHNN, CDR2 SYGVQD (reference sequence). There are 13 residues in the CDR3. V lost 3 bases and J 7 bases, leaving 12 bases between the germline ends. As DNA, the CDR3 is TGCGCCAGCAGTGACGGGATACGTGGGACCCAGTACTTC. Its translation: CASSDGIRGTQYF.

This clone was seen only a few times. V and J are TRBV11-2 and TRBJ2-1, with D maybe TRBD2 (5 bases). CDR3 length equals 16 residues. Germline lookup yields CDR1 SGHAT and CDR2 FQNNGV. With 0 bases removed from V and 3 bases from J, the gap between germline ends came to 12 bases. This CDR3 is CASSLDSLRGYNEQFF. CDR3 DNA: TGTGCCAGCAGCTTAGATTCACTTCGGGGCTACAATGAGCAGTTCTTC. The full variable domain, its missing parts supplied by reference TRBV11-2 and TRBJ2-1, is EAGVAQSPRYKIIEKRQSVAFWCNPISGHATLYWYQQILGQGPKLLIQFQNNGVVDDSQLPKDRFSAERLKGVDSTLKIQPAKLEDSAVYLCASSLDSLRGYNEQFFGPGTRLTVL.

This chain links TRBV28 with TRBJ1-2, with D unresolved. Trimming shortened V by 3 bases and J by 4 bases, and 9 bases separated the two germline ends. The germline V gene encodes CDR1 MDHEN and CDR2 SYDVKM. The CDR3 extends over 13 amino acids. This CDR3 reads CASSFQEAYGYTF. The DNA of the CDR3 is TGTGCCAGCAGTTTCCAGGAGGCCTATGGCTACACCTTC.

In this sample, this clone turned up a few times. The chain employs TRBV7-2 and TRBJ1-2; 7 positions agree with TRBD1. CDR1 and CDR2 (germline): SGHTA, FQGNSA. This CDR3 is built from 13 residues. V shed 5 bases and J 7 bases; nucleotides not matched to a gene: 7. The CDR3 DNA sequence: TGTGCCAGCAGCCCACAGGGGCCTATTGGCTACACCTTC. Residues: CASSPQGPIGYTF.

The chain is built from TRBV6-5 and TRBJ1-2, with D possibly being TRBD1 (6 bases). CDR1 is MNHEY and CDR2 is SVGAGI in the germline V gene. Trimming took 6 bases from V and 4 from J, leaving 18 bases between them. The CDR3 totals 15 residues. The CDR3 region is CASSISGGLTYGYTF. The CDR3 nucleotides are TGTGCCAGCAGCATATCGGGGGGGCTGACCTATGGCTACACCTTC.

In its sample, this clone was seen a few times. The rearrangement joins TRBV7-2 to TRBJ2-7, with D perhaps TRBD2 (6 bases). This CDR3 has 12 amino acids. Germline V gene sequence: CDR1 SGHTA, CDR2 FQGNSA. V was cut by 4 bases and J by 5 bases, with 9 bases left in between. The CDR3: CASSSEGHEQYF. CDR3 sequence (DNA): TGTGCCAGCAGCTCGGAGGGCCACGAGCAGTACTTC.

This clone was seen only a few times. The V gene is TRBV7-9, the J gene TRBJ2-2; D not resolved. V was shortened by 4 bases and J by 7 bases, with 13 bases between the two germline ends. CDR3 length: 14 residues. In germline, CDR1 is SEHNR, CDR2 FQNEAQ (reference sequence). Written as DNA, the CDR3 is TGTGCCAGCAGCTCTAGACTGGGTGGCGGGGAGCTGTTTTTT. Protein: CASSSRLGGGELFF.

This chain joins TRBV4-3 and TRBJ2-5, with TRBD1 matching 7 bases. Germline CDR1 is LGHNA and CDR2 is YSLEER. This CDR3 is built from 15 residues. After removal of 4 bases from V and 1 base from J, the junction contained 6 bases not matched to a gene. The CDR3 sequence is CASSRYDRAQETQYF. CDR3 in DNA: TGCGCCAGCAGCCGCTACGACAGGGCCCAAGAGACCCAGTACTTC.

This chain joins TRBV2 and TRBJ2-2, with 14 nucleotides matching TRBD2. The CDR3 spans 16 residues. V lost 6 bases and J lost 3; bases outside the gene matches: 3. The germline gives CDR1 SNHLY, CDR2 FYNNEI. The CDR3 protein is CASSGLAGGHTGELFF. The DNA of the CDR3 is TGTGCCAGCAGCGGACTAGCGGGAGGTCACACCGGGGAGCTGTTTTTT.

The gene calls are TRBV5-1 and TRBJ2-1; TRBD2 matches 8 bases. The germline V gene has CDR1 SGHRS and CDR2 YFSETQ. The CDR3 sequence is 16 residues long. Trimming took 4 bases from V and 12 from J; bases not matched to a gene: 18. The CDR3 sequence is CASSQQSGLAGSMQFF. In DNA, the CDR3 is TGCGCCAGCAGCCAGCAGTCCGGACTAGCAGGGAGTATGCAGTTCTTC.

The gene calls are TRBV6-5 and TRBJ1-2; D is perhaps TRBD1 (6 bases). V lost 9 bases, J lost 2 bases, and 13 bases lay in between. Germline CDR1 is MNHEY and CDR2 is SVGAGI. The CDR3 runs 13 residues. In DNA, the CDR3 is TGTGCCAGTTCGATGGACAGAAACTATGGCTACACCTTC. It encodes CASSMDRNYGYTF.

CDR3 in DNA: TGTGCCTGGGGATCCGACAGGGGCACTGAAGCTTTCTTT. Protein: CAWGSDRGTEAFF. The V and J genes are TRBV30 and TRBJ1-1, with TRBD1 identical over 8 bases. V shed 5 bases and J 4 bases; nucleotides not matched to a gene: 6. Germline V lookup: CDR1 GTSNPN, CDR2 SVGIG (reference sequence). This CDR3 is built from 13 residues.

The chain has TRBV18 and TRBJ1-2; no reliable D call. This CDR3 is 14 amino acids long. Per the germline V gene, CDR1 is KGHSH and CDR2 is LQKENI. V lost 7 bases to trimming and J lost 0 bases, with 12 bases between them. The CDR3 loop is CASWPGSTNYGYTF. The CDR3 DNA follows: TGTGCCAGCTGGCCGGGATCCACTAACTATGGCTACACCTTC.

This chain connects TRBV18 to TRBJ2-5; D call uncertain. The length of the CDR3 is 11 residues. Germline CDR1 and CDR2: KGHSH and LQKENI. The V end lost 5 bases, the J end lost 3 bases, and 4 bases lay between the germline ends. The CDR3 nucleotides are TGTGCCAGCTCATTCAAAGAGACCCAGTACTTC. Protein sequence: CASSFKETQYF.

V gene TRBV30 combines with J gene TRBJ2-7, with 9 bases aligning to TRBD1. The length of the CDR3 is 16 residues. The V segment lost 2 bases and the J segment 2 bases; nucleotides outside the gene matches: 10. From germline, CDR1 is GTSNPN and CDR2 SVGIG (reference sequence). The CDR3 reads CAWSFDRGGVPYEQYF. As DNA, the CDR3 is TGTGCCTGGAGTTTCGACAGGGGGGGTGTACCCTACGAGCAGTACTTC.

This clone was counted only a few times. The chain combines TRBV5-1 with TRBJ2-1; D perhaps matches TRBD2 (5 bases). CDR3 size: 12 residues. CDR1 is SGHRS, CDR2 YFSETQ, per germline. V was pared by 0 bases and J by 12 bases, with 10 bases between. The CDR3 nucleotides read TGCGCCAGCAGCTTGGATCGGGAATTGCAGTTCTTC. Translation gives CASSLDRELQFF.

J is TRBJ1-2 and V is TRBV18; TRBD1 agrees at 7 bases. CDR1 and CDR2 from the germline V gene are KGHSH and LQKENI. The V gene end was trimmed by 3 bases and the J gene end by 4 bases; junction bases not matched to a gene: 8. This CDR3 is built from 15 residues. This CDR3 reads CASSPPGTDFYGYTF. For the CDR3, the DNA is TGTGCCAGCTCACCTCCCGGGACAGACTTCTATGGCTACACCTTC. Based on the CDR3 plus reference TRBV18 and TRBJ1-2, the full variable domain is NAGVMQNPRHLVRRRGQEARLRCSPMKGHSHVYWYRQLPEEGLKFMVYLQKENIIDESGMPKERFSAEFPKEGPSILRIQQVVRGDSAAYFCASSPPGTDFYGYTFGSGTRLTVV.

The chain links TRBV10-3 to TRBJ2-3, with 8 positions matching TRBD2. Trimming cost V 3 bases and J 6 bases; bases outside gene matches: 8. The CDR3 consists of 15 residues. CDR1 ENHRY and CDR2 SYGVKD come from the germline V gene. The CDR3 reads CAISEKSGSSDTQYF. The CDR3 DNA reads as TGTGCCATCAGTGAAAAAAGCGGGAGTAGCGATACGCAGTATTTT.

The sample holds a few counts of this clone. The rearrangement uses TRBV7-2 and TRBJ2-3, with D perhaps TRBD2 (6 bases). The CDR3 extends over 16 amino acids. Germline V gene sequence: CDR1 SGHTA, CDR2 FQGNSA. The V end was cut by 3 bases, the J end by 4 bases, with 17 bases between. CDR3 residues: CASSLAGLALADTQYF. For the CDR3, the DNA is TGTGCCAGCAGCTTGGCGGGCCTAGCGCTGGCAGATACGCAGTATTTT.

This clone was counted between two and nine times. This CDR3 is also generated by other DNA sequences in the sample. The chain uses TRBV6-1 and TRBJ2-7, with D tentatively TRBD2 (5 bases). The germline gives CDR1 MNHNS, CDR2 SASEGT. Trimming cost V 1 base and J 4 bases, with 8 bases left between them. This CDR3 is built from 13 residues. The CDR3 loop is CASSEVRGYEQYF. CDR3 nucleotide sequence: TGTGCCAGCAGTGAAGTACGGGGTTACGAGCAGTACTTC.